This is a list of T cell receptor beta chains from one sample in a study of cytomegalovirus exposure and HLA in healthy donors. Method: immunoSEQ multiplex PCR; TCRdb's copy keeps in-frame clones and lacks some. This sample has around 150,000 clones; about four fifths occur once, and the top ten carry about 7%. Sequenced sample: PBMCs. Receptors were obtained from a woman aged 25 to 39 in good health and CMV-seropositive. Both conserved end residues are part of each CDR3. The D gene is left open where the match is weak. The size field is filled for only some rows; it gives once, few, many or a size class.

j_gene: TRBJ1-5
d_gene: TRBD1
abundance: -
v_gene: TRBV27
CDR3aa: CASSPSGQPPPQHF
CDR3nt: TGTGCCAGCAGTCCATCGGGACAGCCGCCGCCCCAGCATTTT

j_gene: TRBJ2-3
d_gene: TRBD2
abundance: -
v_gene: TRBV13
CDR3aa: CASSFPGLAGNTDTQYF
CDR3nt: TGTGCCAGCAGCTTCCCGGGGCTAGCGGGTAACACAGATACGCAGTATTTT

j_gene: TRBJ2-7
d_gene: TRBD1
abundance: -
v_gene: TRBV7-9
CDR3aa: CSSSPDRDYEQYF
CDR3nt: TGTTCCAGCAGCCCCGACAGGGACTACGAGCAGTACTTC

j_gene: TRBJ1-1
d_gene: -
abundance: -
v_gene: TRBV2
CDR3aa: CASRAPLSEAFF
CDR3nt: TGTGCCAGCAGGGCACCGCTCAGTGAAGCTTTCTTT

j_gene: TRBJ1-1
d_gene: -
abundance: once
v_gene: TRBV25-1
CDR3aa: CASSAGTQNTEAFF
CDR3nt: TGTGCCAGCAGTGCCGGGACACAGAACACTGAAGCTTTCTTT

j_gene: TRBJ2-7
d_gene: -
abundance: -
v_gene: TRBV6-6
CDR3aa: CASRLQGQAYEQYF
CDR3nt: TGTGCCAGCAGATTACAGGGTCAGGCCTACGAGCAGTACTTC

j_gene: TRBJ2-1
d_gene: TRBD2
abundance: -
v_gene: TRBV7-9
CDR3aa: CASNRPGLAYEQFF
CDR3nt: TGTGCCAGCAACAGGCCGGGACTAGCCTATGAGCAGTTCTTC

j_gene: TRBJ2-1
d_gene: TRBD2
abundance: -
v_gene: TRBV7-3
CDR3aa: CASSLGGGGYNEQFF
CDR3nt: TGTGCCAGCAGCTTAGGAGGCGGGGGCTACAATGAGCAGTTCTTC

j_gene: TRBJ2-7
d_gene: TRBD1
abundance: -
v_gene: TRBV5-1
CDR3aa: CASSLLNQGVSYEQYF
CDR3nt: TGCGCCAGCAGCTTACTGAATCAGGGGGTTTCCTACGAGCAGTACTTC

j_gene: TRBJ1-2
d_gene: -
abundance: -
v_gene: TRBV10-3
CDR3aa: CANRTPGYGYTF
CDR3nt: TGTGCCAACAGGACCCCAGGCTATGGCTACACCTTC

j_gene: TRBJ1-1
d_gene: -
abundance: -
v_gene: TRBV10-3
CDR3aa: CAISDSRSTGMGTEAFF
CDR3nt: TGTGCCATCAGTGATTCGCGTTCTACAGGGATGGGCACTGAAGCTTTCTTT

j_gene: TRBJ2-7
d_gene: -
abundance: -
v_gene: TRBV11-2
CDR3aa: CASSPHSEQYF
CDR3nt: TGTGCCAGCAGCCCCCATTCCGAGCAGTACTTC

j_gene: TRBJ1-2
d_gene: -
abundance: -
v_gene: TRBV2
CDR3aa: CASTDNREIGYTF
CDR3nt: TGTGCCAGCACCGACAACAGGGAGATTGGCTACACCTTC

j_gene: TRBJ1-1
d_gene: -
abundance: -
v_gene: TRBV27
CDR3aa: CASSFPGTQTEAFF
CDR3nt: TGTGCCAGCAGTTTTCCCGGGACACAGACCGAAGCTTTCTTT

j_gene: TRBJ1-3
d_gene: -
abundance: -
v_gene: TRBV21-1
CDR3aa: CASSQRGQPKDSGNTIYF
CDR3nt: TGTGCCAGCAGCCAAAGGGGTCAACCGAAAGACTCTGGAAACACCATATATTTT

j_gene: TRBJ1-2
d_gene: TRBD1
abundance: -
v_gene: TRBV28
CDR3aa: CASSSRQGFYGYTF
CDR3nt: TGTGCCAGCAGTTCCCGACAGGGCTTCTATGGCTACACCTTC

j_gene: TRBJ2-7
d_gene: -
abundance: -
v_gene: TRBV6-6
CDR3aa: CASSYHTQGKEQYF
CDR3nt: TGTGCCAGCAGTTACCACACACAGGGTAAAGAGCAGTACTTC

j_gene: TRBJ2-1
d_gene: -
abundance: -
v_gene: TRBV10-3
CDR3aa: CAISDHQGGYNEQFF
CDR3nt: TGTGCCATCAGTGATCATCAGGGGGGATACAATGAGCAGTTCTTC

j_gene: TRBJ2-3
d_gene: -
abundance: -
v_gene: TRBV6-1
CDR3aa: CASSELPGTDTQYF
CDR3nt: TGTGCCAGCAGTGAACTGCCAGGCACAGATACGCAGTATTTT

j_gene: TRBJ2-4
d_gene: TRBD2
abundance: once
v_gene: TRBV18
CDR3aa: CASSPGTSGTIAKNIQYF
CDR3nt: TGTGCCAGCTCACCCGGGACTAGCGGGACTATAGCCAAAAACATTCAGTACTTC

j_gene: TRBJ2-3
d_gene: -
abundance: -
v_gene: TRBV13
CDR3aa: CASSSITDTQYF
CDR3nt: TGTGCCAGCAGCTCCATCACAGATACGCAGTATTTT

j_gene: TRBJ2-5
d_gene: TRBD2
abundance: -
v_gene: TRBV5-6
CDR3aa: CASSSGAGGPGETQYF
CDR3nt: TGTGCCAGCAGCTCTGGTGCGGGGGGCCCGGGGGAGACCCAGTACTTC

j_gene: TRBJ1-6
d_gene: -
abundance: few
v_gene: TRBV2
CDR3aa: CASSASQVNDYNSPLHF
CDR3nt: TGTGCCAGCAGTGCCTCACAGGTGAACGACTATAATTCACCCCTCCACTTT

j_gene: TRBJ2-7
d_gene: -
abundance: -
v_gene: TRBV5-1
CDR3aa: CASSSILGGTYEQYF
CDR3nt: TGCGCCAGCAGCTCGATATTAGGGGGAACCTACGAGCAGTACTTC

j_gene: TRBJ1-1
d_gene: -
abundance: -
v_gene: TRBV5-1
CDR3aa: CASSLYPPGLNTEAFF
CDR3nt: TGCGCCAGCAGCTTGTACCCCCCAGGGCTGAACACTGAAGCTTTCTTT

j_gene: TRBJ2-3
d_gene: TRBD1
abundance: -
v_gene: TRBV2
CDR3aa: CASSGSGDSADTQYF
CDR3nt: TGTGCCAGCAGTGGATCAGGGGACAGCGCAGATACGCAGTATTTT

j_gene: TRBJ1-6
d_gene: TRBD1
abundance: -
v_gene: TRBV2
CDR3aa: CASSVRQGGGSPLHF
CDR3nt: TGTGCCAGCAGCGTCAGACAGGGTGGCGGTTCACCCCTCCACTTT

j_gene: TRBJ2-7
d_gene: TRBD2
abundance: -
v_gene: TRBV11-2
CDR3aa: CASSLEGLAGYYEQYF
CDR3nt: TGTGCCAGCAGCTTAGAGGGTCTAGCGGGGTATTACGAGCAGTACTTC

j_gene: TRBJ2-3
d_gene: -
abundance: -
v_gene: TRBV6-5
CDR3aa: CASTRGSRTDTQYF
CDR3nt: TGTGCCAGCACTCGAGGGTCCCGCACAGATACGCAGTATTTT

j_gene: TRBJ2-3
d_gene: -
abundance: -
v_gene: TRBV4-3
CDR3aa: CASSQAFTDTQYF
CDR3nt: TGCGCCAGCAGCCAGGCCTTCACAGATACGCAGTATTTT

j_gene: TRBJ1-5
d_gene: TRBD1
abundance: -
v_gene: TRBV7-9
CDR3aa: CASSGDRLLNSNQPQHF
CDR3nt: TGTGCCAGCAGCGGGGACAGACTCTTGAATAGCAATCAGCCCCAGCATTTT

j_gene: TRBJ1-2
d_gene: TRBD1
abundance: -
v_gene: TRBV2
CDR3aa: CASGTGPYGYTF
CDR3nt: TGTGCCAGCGGGACAGGCCCCTATGGCTACACCTTC

j_gene: TRBJ2-7
d_gene: TRBD1
abundance: -
v_gene: TRBV4-1
CDR3aa: CASSQGQGNIYEQYF
CDR3nt: TGCGCCAGCAGCCAAGGACAGGGCAATATCTACGAGCAGTACTTC

j_gene: TRBJ2-5
d_gene: TRBD2
abundance: -
v_gene: TRBV5-1
CDR3aa: CASSLGLAVETQYF
CDR3nt: TGCGCCAGCAGCCTCGGACTAGCTGTTGAGACCCAGTACTTC

j_gene: TRBJ1-6
d_gene: -
abundance: -
v_gene: TRBV9
CDR3aa: CASSVGGHDSPLHF
CDR3nt: TGTGCCAGCAGCGTGGGGGGGCACGATTCACCCCTCCACTTT

j_gene: TRBJ2-1
d_gene: TRBD1
abundance: -
v_gene: TRBV19
CDR3aa: CASRGDRGPSPYNEQFF
CDR3nt: TGTGCCAGTAGAGGGGACAGGGGGCCATCACCCTACAATGAGCAGTTCTTC

j_gene: TRBJ1-4
d_gene: -
abundance: -
v_gene: TRBV5-8
CDR3aa: CASSWPRVKRANEKLFF
CDR3nt: TGTGCCAGCAGCTGGCCCCGGGTTAAGAGGGCTAATGAAAAACTGTTTTTT

j_gene: TRBJ2-1
d_gene: TRBD1
abundance: -
v_gene: TRBV7-2
CDR3aa: CASSSRQGATYNEQFF
CDR3nt: TGTGCCAGCAGCTCGCGACAGGGGGCGACCTACAATGAGCAGTTCTTC

j_gene: TRBJ2-7
d_gene: TRBD1
abundance: -
v_gene: TRBV4-3
CDR3aa: CASSHLVGDSYEQYF
CDR3nt: TGCGCCAGCAGCCACCTTGTCGGGGACAGCTACGAGCAGTACTTC

j_gene: TRBJ1-5
d_gene: -
abundance: -
v_gene: TRBV10-3
CDR3aa: CAMGLGVNQPQHF
CDR3nt: TGTGCCATGGGTCTAGGGGTGAATCAGCCCCAGCATTTT

j_gene: TRBJ2-1
d_gene: TRBD1
abundance: -
v_gene: TRBV12-5
CDR3aa: CASGFYSGTGDHNEQFF
CDR3nt: TGTGCTAGTGGTTTCTATTCCGGGACAGGGGATCACAATGAGCAGTTCTTC

j_gene: TRBJ2-1
d_gene: TRBD1
abundance: once
v_gene: TRBV11-3
CDR3aa: CASSTDRGGQFF
CDR3nt: TGTGCCAGCAGCACTGACAGGGGAGGACAGTTCTTC

j_gene: TRBJ1-2
d_gene: TRBD1
abundance: few
v_gene: TRBV9
CDR3aa: CASSPGQGYGYTF
CDR3nt: TGTGCCAGCAGCCCCGGACAGGGCTATGGCTACACCTTC

j_gene: TRBJ1-6
d_gene: TRBD1
abundance: once
v_gene: TRBV4-2
CDR3aa: CASSQVQQGAYSPLHF
CDR3nt: TGTGCCAGCAGCCAGGTACAGCAGGGGGCATATTCACCCCTCCACTTT

j_gene: TRBJ1-1
d_gene: TRBD1
abundance: -
v_gene: TRBV19
CDR3aa: CASRATAQGFNTEAFF
CDR3nt: TGTGCCAGTAGAGCAACTGCACAGGGGTTTAACACTGAAGCTTTCTTT

j_gene: TRBJ2-4
d_gene: -
abundance: -
v_gene: TRBV7-2
CDR3aa: CASSLGGVIQYF
CDR3nt: TGTGCCAGCAGCCTCGGAGGGGTCATTCAGTACTTC

j_gene: TRBJ1-4
d_gene: TRBD1
abundance: -
v_gene: TRBV28
CDR3aa: CASSTLQGSNEKLFF
CDR3nt: TGTGCCAGCAGTACATTACAGGGGTCTAATGAAAAACTGTTTTTT

j_gene: TRBJ2-3
d_gene: TRBD1
abundance: -
v_gene: TRBV10-2
CDR3aa: CASSDWDREQTDTQYF
CDR3nt: TGCGCCAGCAGTGACTGGGACAGGGAACAAACAGATACGCAGTATTTT

j_gene: TRBJ2-3
d_gene: TRBD2
abundance: -
v_gene: TRBV7-6
CDR3aa: CASSLGAGVGDTQYF
CDR3nt: TGTGCCAGCAGCTTAGGGGCGGGGGTAGGAGATACGCAGTATTTT

j_gene: TRBJ2-1
d_gene: -
abundance: -
v_gene: TRBV11-1
CDR3aa: CASSLSGYNEQFF
CDR3nt: TGTGCCAGCAGCCTAAGCGGTTACAATGAGCAGTTCTTC

j_gene: TRBJ2-1
d_gene: -
abundance: -
v_gene: TRBV28
CDR3aa: CASSLQVYNEQFF
CDR3nt: TGTGCCAGCAGTTTACAGGTATACAATGAGCAGTTCTTC

j_gene: TRBJ2-7
d_gene: -
abundance: few
v_gene: TRBV29-1
CDR3aa: CSVESSTYEQYF
CDR3nt: TGCAGCGTTGAATCCAGTACCTACGAGCAGTACTTC

j_gene: TRBJ2-1
d_gene: -
abundance: few
v_gene: TRBV11-3
CDR3aa: CASSLGHLNEQFF
CDR3nt: TGTGCCAGCAGCTTAGGACACCTCAATGAGCAGTTCTTC

j_gene: TRBJ1-2
d_gene: -
abundance: -
v_gene: TRBV19
CDR3aa: CASSIGRDGYTF
CDR3nt: TGTGCCAGTAGTATAGGCAGGGATGGCTACACCTTC

j_gene: TRBJ1-1
d_gene: -
abundance: -
v_gene: TRBV12-2
CDR3aa: CASRLAPTGRCNTEAFF
CDR3nt: TGTGCAAGTCGCTTAGCCCCGACAGGGAGGTGCAACACTGAAGCTTTCTTT

j_gene: TRBJ1-1
d_gene: -
abundance: once
v_gene: TRBV30
CDR3aa: CAWSWQKNTEAFF
CDR3nt: TGTGCCTGGAGTTGGCAGAAGAACACTGAAGCTTTCTTT